This is a list of T cell receptor beta chains from one sample in a study of cytotoxic CD8 clonotypes in ibrutinib-treated CLL. Some clones are missing from TCRdb's copy, which holds only in-frame ones; the method was immunoSEQ multiplex PCR. The sample has approximately 130,000 clones; roughly 80% are singletons. The source was PBMCs, collected after 24 months of ibrutinib treatment. All receptors come from a human donor with chronic lymphocytic leukemia. Each CDR3 is given with its conserved first and last residue. The D gene is left open where the match is weak. Where a row states a size, it is once, few, many or the class of an expanded clone; other rows omit it.

v_call	j_call	clone_size	d_call	cdr3_aa	cdr3_nt
TRBV2	TRBJ1-6	few	TRBD1	CASFRDRAYAPLHF	TGTGCCAGTTTCCGGGACAGGGCATATGCACCCCTCCACTTT
TRBV7-9	TRBJ1-3	NA	NA	CASSLAKAAGLIGNTIYF	TGTGCCAGCAGCTTAGCCAAAGCCGCGGGGCTGATTGGAAACACCATATATTTT
TRBV6-1	TRBJ2-2	once	TRBD2	CASSEWPALAGGRAGELFF	TGTGCCAGCAGTGAATGGCCTGCGTTAGCGGGAGGGAGGGCCGGGGAGCTGTTTTTT
TRBV7-9	TRBJ2-2	NA	TRBD2	CASSLASGGPNTGELFF	TGTGCCAGCAGCTTAGCGAGCGGGGGGCCGAACACCGGGGAGCTGTTTTTT
TRBV2	TRBJ1-2	NA	TRBD1	CASSGGQGGSYGYTF	TGTGCCAGCAGTGGCGGACAGGGAGGGTCCTATGGCTACACCTTC
TRBV2	TRBJ1-4	few	NA	CASSEWGRGNEKLFF	TGTGCCAGCAGTGAATGGGGTCGGGGTAATGAAAAACTGTTTTTT
TRBV5-1	TRBJ1-5	NA	TRBD1	CASSSGTANQPQHF	TGCGCCAGCAGCAGTGGGACAGCGAATCAGCCCCAGCATTTT
TRBV29-1	TRBJ1-5	few	NA	CSAAPSGNQPQHF	TGCAGCGCCGCCCCCTCGGGCAATCAGCCCCAGCATTTT
TRBV4-1	TRBJ2-7	once	NA	CASSQVGLSVGTYEQYF	TGCGCCAGCAGCCAAGTAGGTTTGTCAGTCGGAACCTACGAGCAGTACTTC
TRBV30	TRBJ1-5	many	TRBD1	CAWSGQGVSQPQHF	TGTGCCTGGAGTGGACAGGGAGTTTCTCAGCCCCAGCATTTT
TRBV28	TRBJ1-6	NA	NA	CASSHPSAAGGSLHF	TGTGCCAGCAGTCACCCGTCGGCAGCCGGGGGATCCCTCCACTTT
TRBV7-9	TRBJ1-6	NA	NA	CASSLLVNSPLHF	TGTGCCAGCAGCCTATTAGTTAATTCACCCCTCCACTTT
TRBV5-1	TRBJ2-3	NA	TRBD1	CASSSGQATSSTDTQYF	TGCGCCAGCAGCTCGGGACAGGCCACTTCTAGCACAGATACGCAGTATTTT
TRBV10-3	TRBJ1-1	NA	TRBD1	CAISATGDTEAFF	TGTGCCATCAGCGCAACAGGGGACACTGAAGCTTTCTTT
TRBV9	TRBJ2-1	once	TRBD2	CASSVELAEYNEQFF	TGTGCCAGCAGCGTAGAACTAGCGGAGTACAATGAGCAGTTCTTC
TRBV19	TRBJ1-1	NA	TRBD1	CASSDPRGGNTEAFF	TGTGCCAGTAGTGACCCCAGGGGGGGTAACACTGAAGCTTTCTTT
TRBV7-2	TRBJ2-7	NA	TRBD1	CASSPGGQGAYEQYF	TGTGCCAGCAGCCCAGGCGGGCAGGGGGCATACGAGCAGTACTTC
TRBV30	TRBJ2-6	NA	NA	CAWSPGGSGANVLTF	TGTGCCTGGAGTCCGGGGGGCTCGGGGGCCAACGTCCTGACTTTC
TRBV2	TRBJ2-7	once	TRBD1	CASSPTGGIYEQYF	TGTGCCAGCAGCCCGACAGGGGGAATCTACGAGCAGTACTTC
TRBV19	TRBJ1-5	few	TRBD1	CASSSPKGAGNQPQHF	TGTGCCAGTAGTTCCCCAAAGGGGGCCGGCAATCAGCCCCAGCATTTT
TRBV6-5	TRBJ2-7	few	NA	CASSVTGPSYEQYF	TGTGCCAGCAGTGTTACGGGACCGAGCTACGAGCAGTACTTC
TRBV4-1	TRBJ2-1	NA	NA	CASSQALTNYNEQFF	TGCGCCAGCAGCCAAGCGCTGACCAACTACAATGAGCAGTTCTTC
TRBV29-1	TRBJ1-2	NA	TRBD1	CSVDTGTGGYGYTF	TGCAGCGTCGACACCGGGACAGGGGGTTATGGCTACACCTTC
TRBV7-2	TRBJ2-5	NA	TRBD2	CASSPTSGGAGETQYF	TGTGCCAGCAGCCCAACTAGCGGGGGGGCCGGGGAGACCCAGTACTTC
TRBV28	TRBJ2-3	NA	NA	CASSTGTKTDTQYF	TGTGCCAGCAGTACCGGGACAAAAACAGATACGCAGTATTTT
TRBV7-8	TRBJ2-1	once	NA	CASSLGGGALRNEQFF	TGTGCCAGCAGCTTGGGGGGCGGGGCGCTCCGCAATGAGCAGTTCTTC
TRBV6-1	TRBJ1-6	NA	NA	CATALSVGSPLHF	TGTGCCACCGCACTTTCCGTAGGCTCACCCCTCCACTTT
TRBV5-4	TRBJ2-1	NA	TRBD2	CASSLSGGTYNEQFF	TGTGCCAGCAGCCTTAGCGGGGGGACTTACAATGAGCAGTTCTTC
TRBV6-6	TRBJ2-2	NA	NA	CASGEDNTGELFF	TGTGCCAGCGGCGAGGACAACACCGGGGAGCTGTTTTTT
TRBV25-1	TRBJ1-1	NA	NA	CASSAPGRNTEAFF	TGTGCCAGCAGTGCCCCAGGGCGGAACACTGAAGCTTTCTTT
TRBV5-4	TRBJ1-2	NA	NA	CASSLARGLGSYGYTF	TGTGCCAGCAGCTTGGCCCGGGGGCTCGGTTCCTATGGCTACACCTTC
TRBV14	TRBJ1-4	NA	TRBD1	CASSQVLGGREKLFF	TGTGCCAGCAGCCAAGTACTAGGGGGCCGTGAAAAACTGTTTTTT
TRBV18	TRBJ1-1	NA	NA	CASSPRDGDNEAFF	TGTGCCAGCTCACCCCGGGACGGAGACAATGAAGCTTTCTTT
TRBV28	TRBJ1-1	NA	NA	CASTHGRGEAFF	TGTGCCAGCACCCATGGGAGGGGTGAAGCTTTCTTT
TRBV7-2	TRBJ2-7	NA	NA	CASSLAPGQGGEQYF	TGTGCCAGCAGCTTAGCTCCCGGCCAGGGGGGGGAGCAGTACTTC
TRBV28	TRBJ2-1	few	TRBD1	CASSTRQGADNEQFF	TGTGCCAGCAGTACCAGACAGGGGGCGGACAATGAGCAGTTCTTC
TRBV27	TRBJ1-1	NA	NA	CASKRNTEAFF	TGTGCCAGCAAAAGGAACACTGAAGCTTTCTTT
TRBV18	TRBJ1-2	few	NA	CASSPLVTDKIYTF	TGTGCCAGCTCACCACTGGTTACAGACAAAATCTACACCTTC
TRBV15	TRBJ1-4	NA	TRBD1	CATSRPTGGNEKLFF	TGTGCCACCAGCAGACCCACAGGGGGGAATGAAAAACTGTTTTTT
TRBV19	TRBJ1-5	once	NA	CASSYGTTRLNQPQHF	TGTGCCAGTAGTTACGGGACGACCAGACTGAATCAGCCCCAGCATTTT
TRBV5-4	TRBJ2-3	NA	NA	CASSDARTDADTQYF	TGTGCCAGCAGCGACGCTCGGACAGATGCAGATACGCAGTATTTT
TRBV19	TRBJ2-7	once	NA	CASSMGPAWEQYF	TGTGCCAGTAGTATGGGACCAGCTTGGGAGCAGTACTTC
TRBV29-1	TRBJ2-3	NA	NA	CSIGFRVGTDTQYF	TGCAGCATTGGATTCAGGGTGGGCACAGATACGCAGTATTTT
TRBV5-6	TRBJ2-5	NA	TRBD1	CASSGQRETQYF	TGTGCCAGCTCGGGACAGAGGGAGACCCAGTACTTC
TRBV28	TRBJ1-2	NA	NA	CASTGSTGYTF	TGTGCCAGTACAGGGAGCACGGGCTACACCTTC
TRBV4-1	TRBJ2-7	few	TRBD1	CASSVRDRDLHEQYF	TGCGCCAGCTCCGTCCGGGACAGGGATCTCCACGAGCAGTACTTC
TRBV19	TRBJ2-5	NA	NA	CASSRDGWQETQYF	TGTGCCAGTAGCCGGGACGGTTGGCAAGAGACCCAGTACTTC
TRBV5-6	TRBJ1-1	NA	NA	CASSLTAGAEAFF	TGTGCCAGCAGCCTGACCGCGGGGGCTGAAGCTTTCTTT
TRBV7-2	TRBJ2-1	NA	NA	CASSGGPGNEQFF	TGTGCCAGCAGCGGAGGCCCAGGCAATGAGCAGTTCTTC